This T cell receptor beta chain was observed in a study of blood T cell repertoires in COVID-19. Study-level background: The study drew acute and convalescent COVID-19 samples from the United States, Italy and Spain. T cells, B-cell-depleted T cells, or PBMCs supplied cDNA or gDNA.

Losses at the gene ends were 6 bases for V and 6 bases for J; bases not matched to a gene: 7. In germline, CDR1 is SNHLY, CDR2 FYNNEI. The CDR3 contains 14 residues. In the original workflow: Nucleated cell number was recorded as an estimate derived from reference gene primer amplification. Method: immunoSEQ multiplex PCR; TCRdb's copy keeps in-frame clones and lacks some. V and J calls and clone size are as listed in that table; D and trimming were resolved from the DNA. This sample carries about 150,000 clones, about 85% of them seen once, and the ten largest clones take 3.5% to 4.5%. The sample consisted of peripheral blood. The sequence derives from a woman aged 60-70 years with active or convalescent COVID-19. The chain couples TRBV2 to TRBJ1-5; 8 bases map to TRBD1. The CDR3 region has the DNA TGTGCCAGCAGCCAGACAGGGGTGATTCAGCCCCAGCATTTT. It yields the protein CASSQTGVIQPQHF.